This is a list of T cell receptor beta chains from one sample in a study of shared clonotypes between healthy human individuals. Clones were read by immunoSEQ multiplex PCR, and TCRdb kept only the in-frame ones, dropping some. The data hold over a million clones, with 65% to 75% observed a single time. The sample consisted of memory CD4+ T cells sorted from blood. These receptors were collected from a man younger than 35 in good health. Each CDR3 is given without its conserved first and last residue.

v_gene	j_gene	CDR3aa
TRBV9	TRBJ2-3	ASSRVGEDTQY
TRBV5-1	TRBJ2-5	ATTRGQGPWETQY
TRBV11-2	TRBJ2-7	ASSQQDRLYEQY
TRBV4-1	TRBJ2-3	ASSPPRLGGRTDTQY
TRBV11-2	TRBJ2-2	ASSLLGYGELF
TRBV7-6	TRBJ2-5	ASSLEQGAGETQY
TRBV7-2	TRBJ1-2	ASSSDRVGYGYT
TRBV6-6	TRBJ2-7	ASSYGGRLTYEQY
TRBV11-2	TRBJ2-2	ASSLAPRTGNTGELF
TRBV10-1	TRBJ2-1	ASSEGTGGSYNEQF
TRBV16	TRBJ1-5	ASSLYLSSNQPQH
TRBV7-9	TRBJ1-4	ASSFGGGEEKLF
TRBV19	TRBJ2-7	ASMEGQGTYEQY
TRBV30	TRBJ2-1	AWSRLDRNEQF
TRBV10-3	TRBJ2-5	AISDGLAGAGETQY
TRBV5-1	TRBJ2-7	ASRTDRSNYEQY
TRBV11-2	TRBJ2-2	ASSRVMRGADTGELF
TRBV30	TRBJ1-6	AWTQRNSPLH
TRBV5-1	TRBJ2-7	ASSRIGDSSYEQY
TRBV28	TRBJ2-7	ASSFLDRDHEQY
TRBV4-3	TRBJ1-2	ASSQDLGQVESSGYT
TRBV2	TRBJ1-4	ASSDEKLF
TRBV6-1	TRBJ1-2	ASNMYGSHGYT
TRBV7-2	TRBJ1-1	ASSLRGQPPNTEAF
TRBV5-1	TRBJ2-7	ASSFGGQTYEQY
TRBV4-1	TRBJ2-6	ASSLQMSGGTGANVLT
TRBV5-4	TRBJ2-7	ASSLARASGVGEQY
TRBV18	TRBJ1-2	ASSTGQSNYGYT